One sample yielded the 8 T cell receptor beta chains listed below, sequenced in a study of blood T cells in healthy people across ages. A J-beta primer mix and a sample-barcoded 5' primer were used in a second PCR of about 7 to 12 cycles. MiXCR, run by TCRdb on the 5' RACE reads, gives a single entry per CDR3 protein. The data hold 600,000 or so distinct CDR3 sequences, with roughly 21% observed a single time. Input material: blood. These receptors originate from a man between 65 and 79 years old in good health.

This chain joins TRBV12-3 or TRBV12-4 and TRBJ2-3, with a weak D call TRBD2 (6 bases). Trimming left V 5 bases short and J 3 bases short, with 15 bases between. The CDR3 covers 15 residues. The CDR3: CASSQTSGFTDTQYF. The CDR3 DNA reads TGTGCCAGCAGTCAAACCAGCGGGTTTACAGATACGCAGTATTTT.

Remarks on this clonotype: Germline is not matched at one junction end, which may reflect a read error. The chain uses TRBV3-1 and TRBJ2-2, with TRBD1 identical over 7 bases. The CDR3 runs 13 residues. In germline, CDR1 is LGHDT, CDR2 YNNKEL (reference sequence). The CDR3 is CTSSAQGDGELFF. CDR3 coding DNA: TGTACCAGCAGCGCGCAGGGGGACGGGGAGCTGTTTTTT.

This clonotype was observed a handful of times. The genes are TRBV2 and TRBJ2-7; 9 bases match TRBD1. The closer fit of TRBJ2-1 to the DNA end suggests the J call may be wrong. Per the germline V gene, CDR1 is SNHLY and CDR2 is FYNNEI. CDR3 length equals 13 residues. The chain's CDR3 is CASKLQGASEQFF. CDR3 nucleotides: TGTGCCAGCAAACTACAGGGGGCTAGTGAGCAGTTCTTC.

This clonotype came up many times. The genes are TRBV5-1 and TRBJ2-7; a possible D gene is TRBD2 (6 bases). V lost 0 bases to trimming and J lost 0 bases, with 10 bases between them. This CDR3 contains 15 residues. Germline-derived CDR1 and CDR2 are SGHRS and YFSETQ. CDR3 sequence reads: CASSLGRGSSYEQYF. The CDR3 DNA reads as TGCGCCAGCAGCTTGGGTCGGGGGTCCTCCTACGAGCAGTACTTC.

Only a few counts were recorded for this clonotype. The gene calls are TRBV28 and TRBJ1-6; 9 nucleotides line up with TRBD1. CDR1 MDHEN and CDR2 SYDVKM come from the germline V gene. With 6 bases clipped from V and 8 bases from J, the junction kept 8 bases outside the gene matches. CDR3 size: 15 residues. The CDR3 protein is CASRLRDRADSPLHF. The CDR3 DNA reads TGTGCCAGCAGGTTAAGGGACAGGGCTGATTCACCCCTCCACTTT. The full variable domain, its missing parts supplied by reference TRBV28 and TRBJ1-6, is DVKVTQSSRYLVKRTGEKVFLECVQDMDHENMFWYRQDPGLGLRLIYFSYDVKMKEKGDIPEGYSVSREKKERFSLILESASTNQTSMYLCASRLRDRADSPLHFGNGTRLTVT.

A word on this clonotype: A much bigger clone sits one base away, suggesting this may be a read error. The chain recombines TRBV12-3 or TRBV12-4 with TRBJ1-2; possibly TRBD1 for D (6 bases). The CDR3 is 12 amino acids. Trimming left V 3 bases short and J 6 bases short, with 8 bases between. CDR3 sequence reads: CASSFTGNGYTF. DNA for the CDR3: TGTGCCAGCAGTTTTACAGGGAATGGCTACACCTTC.

The chain carries TRBV4-1 and TRBJ1-2; possible D gene TRBD1, 6 bases. V lost 1 base to trimming and J lost 3 bases, with 12 bases between them. There are 15 residues in the CDR3. Germline V gives CDR1 MGHRA, CDR2 YSYEKL. CDR3 in amino acids: CASSQGYQGHYGYTF. In DNA form, the CDR3 reads TGCGCCAGCAGCCAAGGGTATCAGGGGCACTATGGCTACACCTTC.

This clonotype was seen repeatedly, ten times or more. CDR3 in amino acids: CASSQEGSGTGELFF. Here the CDR3 DNA reads TGTGCCAGCAGCCAGGAGGGTAGCGGAACCGGGGAGCTGTTTTTT. This chain uses TRBV13 with TRBJ2-2; possibly TRBD2 for D (6 bases). CDR3 size: 15 residues. Germline V lookup: CDR1 PRHDT, CDR2 FYEKMQ (reference sequence). Trimming removed 5 bases from V and 5 bases from J, with 15 bases in between.